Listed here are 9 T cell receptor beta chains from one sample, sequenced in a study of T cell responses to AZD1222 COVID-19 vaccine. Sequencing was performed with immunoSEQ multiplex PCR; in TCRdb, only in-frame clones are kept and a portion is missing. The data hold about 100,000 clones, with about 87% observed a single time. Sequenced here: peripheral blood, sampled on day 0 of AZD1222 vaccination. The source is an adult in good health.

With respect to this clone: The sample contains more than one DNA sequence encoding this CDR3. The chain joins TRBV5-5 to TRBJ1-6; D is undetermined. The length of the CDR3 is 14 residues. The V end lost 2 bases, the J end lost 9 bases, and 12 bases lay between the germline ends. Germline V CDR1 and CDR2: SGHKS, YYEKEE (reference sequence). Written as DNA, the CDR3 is TGTGCCAGCAGCTTCCTCGATTCGGTTTCACCCCTCCACTTT. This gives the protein CASSFLDSVSPLHF.

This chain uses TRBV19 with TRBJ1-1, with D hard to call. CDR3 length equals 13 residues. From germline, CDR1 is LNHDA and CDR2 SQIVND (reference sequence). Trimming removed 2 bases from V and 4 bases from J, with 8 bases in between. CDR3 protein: CASSIRARTEAFF. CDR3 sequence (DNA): TGTGCCAGTAGTATACGAGCGCGCACTGAAGCTTTCTTT.

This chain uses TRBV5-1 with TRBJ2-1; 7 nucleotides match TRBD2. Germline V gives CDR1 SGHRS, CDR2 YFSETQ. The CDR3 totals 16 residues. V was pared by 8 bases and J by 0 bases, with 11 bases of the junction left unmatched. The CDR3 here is CASQSGTYLSYNEQFF. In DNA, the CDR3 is TGCGCCAGTCAAAGCGGGACTTATCTCTCCTACAATGAGCAGTTCTTC.

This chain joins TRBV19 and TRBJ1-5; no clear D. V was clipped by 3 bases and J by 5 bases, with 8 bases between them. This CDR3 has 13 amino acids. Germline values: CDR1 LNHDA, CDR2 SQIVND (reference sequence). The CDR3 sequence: CASSIGRDQPQHF. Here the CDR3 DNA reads TGTGCCAGTAGTATCGGGCGGGATCAGCCCCAGCATTTT.

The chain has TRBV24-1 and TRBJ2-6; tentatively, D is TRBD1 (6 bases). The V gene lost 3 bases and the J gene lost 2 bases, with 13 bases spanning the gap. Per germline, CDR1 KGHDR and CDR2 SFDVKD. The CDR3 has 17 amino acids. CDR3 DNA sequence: TGTGCCACCAGTGATCGGTTAGGGGGACCTGGGGCCAACGTCCTGACTTTC. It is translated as CATSDRLGGPGANVLTF.

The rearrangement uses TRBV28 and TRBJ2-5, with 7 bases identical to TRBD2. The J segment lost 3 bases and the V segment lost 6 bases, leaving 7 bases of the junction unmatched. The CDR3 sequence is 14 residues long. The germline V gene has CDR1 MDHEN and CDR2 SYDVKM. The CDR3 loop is CASSERLAEETQYF. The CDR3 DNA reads TGTGCCAGCAGCGAGAGGCTAGCGGAAGAGACCCAGTACTTC.

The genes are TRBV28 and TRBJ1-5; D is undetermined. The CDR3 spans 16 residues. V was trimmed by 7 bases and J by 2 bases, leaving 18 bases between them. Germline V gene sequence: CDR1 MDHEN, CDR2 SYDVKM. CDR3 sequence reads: CASIKGGREGNQPQHF. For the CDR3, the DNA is TGTGCCAGCATCAAGGGAGGGAGGGAAGGCAATCAGCCCCAGCATTTT.

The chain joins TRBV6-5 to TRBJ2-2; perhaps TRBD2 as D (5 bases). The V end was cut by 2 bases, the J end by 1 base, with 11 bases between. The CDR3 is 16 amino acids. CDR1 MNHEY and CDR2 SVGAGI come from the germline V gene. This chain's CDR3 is CASSYRLALNTGELFF. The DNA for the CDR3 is TGTGCCAGCAGTTACCGGCTAGCTTTGAACACCGGGGAGCTGTTTTTT.

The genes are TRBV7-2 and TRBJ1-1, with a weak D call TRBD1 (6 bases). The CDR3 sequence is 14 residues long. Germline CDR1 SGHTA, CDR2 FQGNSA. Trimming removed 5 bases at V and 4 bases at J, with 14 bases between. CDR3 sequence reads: CASSPYRESTEAFF. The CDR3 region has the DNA TGTGCCAGCAGCCCCTACAGGGAAAGCACTGAAGCTTTCTTT.